The source of this T cell receptor beta chain is a study of blood T cell repertoires in COVID-19. Study-level background: The samples span acute and convalescent COVID-19 from the United States, Italy and Spain. The analysed material was cDNA or gDNA that came from T cells, B-cell-depleted T cells, or PBMCs.

CDR1 MDHEN and CDR2 SYDVKM come from the germline V gene. V shed 2 bases and J shed 4 bases, with 9 bases lying between them. The CDR3 runs 14 residues. Clones were sequenced by immunoSEQ multiplex PCR, and TCRdb holds only the in-frame ones, with some missing. The sample consists of a few hundred thousand clones, 85% of them appearing once. This sequence joins TRBV28 and TRBJ1-5; D gene unclear. Sequenced material: peripheral blood. This receptor was identified in a woman aged 18-35 years with acute or convalescent COVID-19. This chain's CDR3 is CASSLRRINQPQHF. The CDR3 DNA follows: TGTGCCAGCAGTTTAAGGCGGATTAATCAGCCCCAGCATTTT. Supplemented by reference TRBV28 and TRBJ1-5, the full variable domain reads DVKVTQSSRYLVKRTGEKVFLECVQDMDHENMFWYRQDPGLGLRLIYFSYDVKMKEKGDIPEGYSVSREKKERFSLILESASTNQTSMYLCASSLRRINQPQHFGDGTRLSIL.